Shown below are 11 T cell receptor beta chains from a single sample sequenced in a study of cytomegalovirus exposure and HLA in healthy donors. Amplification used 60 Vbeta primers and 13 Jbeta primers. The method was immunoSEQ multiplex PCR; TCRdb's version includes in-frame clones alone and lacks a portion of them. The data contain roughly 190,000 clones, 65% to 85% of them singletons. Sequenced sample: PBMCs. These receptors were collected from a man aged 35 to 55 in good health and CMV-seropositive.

Written as DNA, the CDR3 is TGTGCCAGCAGCTTAGTGGCACGTCAGCCCCAGCATTTT. It yields the protein CASSLVARQPQHF. This sequence joins TRBV7-2 and TRBJ1-5, with D unclear. Trimming removed 1 base at V and 6 bases at J, with 7 bases between. CDR3 length: 13 residues. Germline CDR1 and CDR2: SGHTA and FQGNSA.

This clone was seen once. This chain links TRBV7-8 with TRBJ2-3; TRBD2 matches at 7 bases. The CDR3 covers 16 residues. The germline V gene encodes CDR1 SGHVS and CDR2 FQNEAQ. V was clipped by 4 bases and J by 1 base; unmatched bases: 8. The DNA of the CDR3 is TGTGCCAGCAGCTCCTGGGGGGGAGCGGGCACAGATACGCAGTATTTT. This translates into CASSSWGGAGTDTQYF.

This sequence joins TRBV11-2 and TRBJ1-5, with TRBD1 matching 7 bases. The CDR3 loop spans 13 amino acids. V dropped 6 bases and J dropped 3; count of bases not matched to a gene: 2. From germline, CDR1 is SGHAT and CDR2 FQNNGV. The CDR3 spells CASSRGLNQPQHF. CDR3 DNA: TGTGCCAGCAGTAGGGGGCTCAATCAGCCCCAGCATTTT. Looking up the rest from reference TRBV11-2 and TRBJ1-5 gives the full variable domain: EAGVAQSPRYKIIEKRQSVAFWCNPISGHATLYWYQQILGQGPKLLIQFQNNGVVDDSQLPKDRFSAERLKGVDSTLKIQPAKLEDSAVYLCASSRGLNQPQHFGDGTRLSIL.

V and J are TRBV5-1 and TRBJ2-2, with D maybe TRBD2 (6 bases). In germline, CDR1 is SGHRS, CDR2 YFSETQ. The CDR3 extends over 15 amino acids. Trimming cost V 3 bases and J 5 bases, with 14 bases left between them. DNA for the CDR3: TGCGCCAGCAGCTCCCCCATCGGGGGTACCGGGGAGCTGTTTTTT. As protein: CASSSPIGGTGELFF.

CDR3 DNA: TGTGCCAGCAGTGGGGACAGGGGTGGTCAGCCCCAGCATTTT. It codes for CASSGDRGGQPQHF. The chain joins TRBV6-5 to TRBJ1-5; TRBD1 agrees at 10 bases. The J segment lost 6 bases and the V segment lost 5 bases, leaving 4 bases of the junction unmatched. CDR1 MNHEY and CDR2 SVGAGI come from the germline V gene. CDR3 length: 14 amino acids.

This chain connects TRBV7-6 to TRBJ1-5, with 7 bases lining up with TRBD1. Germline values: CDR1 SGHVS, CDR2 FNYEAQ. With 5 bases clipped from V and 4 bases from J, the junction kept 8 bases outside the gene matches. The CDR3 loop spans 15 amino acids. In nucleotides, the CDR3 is TGTGCCAGCAGCCTGACAGGGCTGAAAAATCAGCCCCAGCATTTT. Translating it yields CASSLTGLKNQPQHF.

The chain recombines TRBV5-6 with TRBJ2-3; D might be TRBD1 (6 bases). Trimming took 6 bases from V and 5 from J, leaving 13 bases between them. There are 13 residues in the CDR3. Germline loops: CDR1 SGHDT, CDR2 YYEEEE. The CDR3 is CASTALQGDTQYF. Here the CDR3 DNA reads TGTGCCAGCACCGCCCTACAGGGAGATACGCAGTATTTT.

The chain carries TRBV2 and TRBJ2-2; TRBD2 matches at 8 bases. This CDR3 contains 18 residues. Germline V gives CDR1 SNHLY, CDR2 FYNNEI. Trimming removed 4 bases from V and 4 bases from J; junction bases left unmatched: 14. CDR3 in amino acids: CASSAGLAGSLGTGELFF. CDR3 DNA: TGTGCCAGCAGTGCTGGGCTAGCGGGCTCCCTGGGCACCGGGGAGCTGTTTTTT.

The CDR3 loop is CASSPSWGGSYEQYF. CDR3 sequence (DNA): TGTGCCAGCAGCCCCTCCTGGGGCGGATCCTACGAGCAGTACTTC. The V call is TRBV5-8, the J call TRBJ2-7; a possible D gene is TRBD1 (5 bases). The CDR3 has 15 residues. Per germline, CDR1 SGHTS and CDR2 YDEGEE. Trimming pared 4 bases from V and 1 base from J, leaving 15 bases between.

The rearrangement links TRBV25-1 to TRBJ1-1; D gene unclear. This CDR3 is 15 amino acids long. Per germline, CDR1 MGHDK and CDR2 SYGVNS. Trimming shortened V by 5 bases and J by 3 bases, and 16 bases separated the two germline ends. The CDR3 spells CASSPQRASHTEAFF. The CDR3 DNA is TGTGCCAGCAGTCCCCAGAGGGCCAGCCACACTGAAGCTTTCTTT.

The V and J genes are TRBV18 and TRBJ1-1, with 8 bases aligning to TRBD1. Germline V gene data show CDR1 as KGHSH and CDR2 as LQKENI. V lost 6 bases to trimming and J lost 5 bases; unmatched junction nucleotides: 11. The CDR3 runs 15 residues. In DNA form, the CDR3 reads TGTGCCAGCTCTTCTCTTGGACAGGGAACAACTGAAGCTTTCTTT. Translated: CASSSLGQGTTEAFF.